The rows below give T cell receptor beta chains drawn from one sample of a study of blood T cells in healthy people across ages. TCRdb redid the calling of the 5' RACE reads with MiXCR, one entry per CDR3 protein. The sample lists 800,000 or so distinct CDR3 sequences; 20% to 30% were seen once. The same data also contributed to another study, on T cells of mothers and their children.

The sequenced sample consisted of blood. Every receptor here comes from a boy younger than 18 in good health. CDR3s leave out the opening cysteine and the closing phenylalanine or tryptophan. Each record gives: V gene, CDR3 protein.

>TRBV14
ASSQEGDRMADTQY
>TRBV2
ASNEGREGYEQY
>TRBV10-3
AISDPTAQDVETQY
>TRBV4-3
ASSQGQGFDEQY
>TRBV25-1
ASSTTGGRYNEQF
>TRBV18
ASSPAREASPLH
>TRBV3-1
ASSQDRTNVREQF
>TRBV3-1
ASSQGTWIAGGDTDTQY
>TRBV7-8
ASSPGTEGPPAF
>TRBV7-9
ASSTLAGTSINEQF
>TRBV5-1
ASRRTSGRYQETQY
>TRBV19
ASSTRYNEQF
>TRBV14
ASSHDTYNEQF
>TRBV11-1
ASSSGQTEAF
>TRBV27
ASSVRLPWGDQETQY
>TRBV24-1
ATSDPRGPMDIQY
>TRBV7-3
ASSWGGSEDTQY
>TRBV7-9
ASSVTGGEKLF
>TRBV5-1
ASSLEGSHIPEAF
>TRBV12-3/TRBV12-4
ASSLRRQGWNSPLH
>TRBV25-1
ASWTGDGSGNTIY
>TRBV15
ATSSAPNSPLH
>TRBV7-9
ASSYLSTGELF
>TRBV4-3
ASSQVLAGGWDTQY
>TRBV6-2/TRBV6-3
ASRQAYEQF
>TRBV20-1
SAYYQETQY
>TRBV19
ASSEGPFSYEQY
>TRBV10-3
AISEFQGATDTQY
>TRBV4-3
ASSQTRAAPDGYT
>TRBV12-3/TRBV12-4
ASSLMGLGTEAF
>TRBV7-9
ASHGMNYGYT
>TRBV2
ASSEAPLDEQY
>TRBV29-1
SGLTGEETQY
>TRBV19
ASSNGNSYEQY
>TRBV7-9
ASSLVTLNIQY
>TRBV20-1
SATGLAEQF
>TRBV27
ASSSRTSAF
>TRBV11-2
ASSWRGLAGGELF
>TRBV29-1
SVRTVNAEAF
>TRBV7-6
ASSSASGYEQY
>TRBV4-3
ASNQGADYSYNEQF
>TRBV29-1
SVVPGTRNYNEQF
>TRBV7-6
ARTDGGWVC
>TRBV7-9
TSSFPSNTEAF
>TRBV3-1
ASSRRSPKKETQY
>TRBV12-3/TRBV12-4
ASSPTGVNEQF
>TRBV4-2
ASSQLAGGEVRETQY
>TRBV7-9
ASSFGTGEETQY
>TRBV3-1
ASMGNSYNEQF
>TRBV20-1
SAGSDRGRGGYT
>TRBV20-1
SARDGGSAYNEQF
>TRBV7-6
ASSPGLEGETQY